A selection of T cell receptor beta chains follows, all from one sample in a study of blood T cell repertoires in COVID-19. Produced via immunoSEQ multiplex PCR; TCRdb's table is partial and in-frame only. The sample carries fewer than 250,000 clones, about 90% recorded once. Input material: PBMCs or T cells enriched from blood (not recorded which). These receptors all come from a woman aged 25 to 39 who had been exposed to COVID-19. Both conserved end residues are part of each CDR3. A D gene is named only where the DNA matches it firmly. Clone size is shown for a subset of rows, as once, few, many or a class of expanded clone.

size: -
V: TRBV2
J: TRBJ2-5
D: TRBD2
CDR3: CASSEWREGEETQYF

size: -
V: TRBV19
J: TRBJ2-2
D: -
CDR3: CASTSDRRRTGELFF

size: -
V: TRBV5-1
J: TRBJ2-2
D: TRBD2
CDR3: CASRVAGADTGELFF

size: -
V: TRBV25-1
J: TRBJ1-6
D: -
CDR3: CASSGIGNSPLHF

size: -
V: TRBV11-1
J: TRBJ1-4
D: TRBD1
CDR3: CASSTGGHLFF

size: -
V: TRBV28
J: TRBJ2-2
D: -
CDR3: CASSFWGRSTGELFF

size: -
V: TRBV30
J: TRBJ1-5
D: TRBD1
CDR3: CAWTWTGDGNQPQHF

size: -
V: TRBV4-2
J: TRBJ1-3
D: -
CDR3: CASSQVGVEGNTIYF

size: -
V: TRBV12-5
J: TRBJ2-7
D: -
CDR3: CASGTPRVPYEQYF

size: -
V: TRBV9
J: TRBJ2-1
D: TRBD2
CDR3: CASSVGLAGGRQFF

size: -
V: TRBV11-2
J: TRBJ2-3
D: -
CDR3: CASSLVSGVLTDTQYF

size: once
V: TRBV19
J: TRBJ2-3
D: TRBD2
CDR3: CASSITSGSTDTQYF

size: once
V: TRBV5-1
J: TRBJ2-1
D: TRBD2
CDR3: CASSPGEAGYYNEQFF

size: -
V: TRBV19
J: TRBJ2-3
D: TRBD2
CDR3: CASSSGLAFPPTDTQYF

size: -
V: TRBV2
J: TRBJ1-5
D: -
CDR3: CASSVSGTSNQPQHF

size: once
V: TRBV30
J: TRBJ1-2
D: TRBD1
CDR3: CACGSRGHYGYTF

size: -
V: TRBV4-1
J: TRBJ2-1
D: -
CDR3: CASSQAVGHNEQFF

size: -
V: TRBV4-1
J: TRBJ2-1
D: TRBD1
CDR3: CASSQGTGGKNYNEQFF

size: -
V: TRBV15
J: TRBJ2-7
D: TRBD1
CDR3: CATSRDRGLGSYEQYF

size: -
V: TRBV10-3
J: TRBJ2-1
D: -
CDR3: CAISEYGLTPRDEQFF

size: -
V: TRBV4-2
J: TRBJ1-2
D: -
CDR3: CASSPLLPGHKGYLPSGYTF

size: -
V: TRBV30
J: TRBJ2-1
D: TRBD2
CDR3: CACLSHGLAFASGSYNEQFF

size: -
V: TRBV25-1
J: TRBJ2-2
D: TRBD2
CDR3: CASGRGSGVNTGELFF

size: -
V: TRBV12-5
J: TRBJ2-7
D: -
CDR3: CASGLGWALEQYF

size: -
V: TRBV2
J: TRBJ1-2
D: TRBD1
CDR3: CASRVGQGAYGYTF

size: -
V: TRBV4-1
J: TRBJ1-1
D: TRBD1
CDR3: CASSLGIADRAGEAFF

size: -
V: TRBV19
J: TRBJ2-1
D: TRBD2
CDR3: CASSRSSGRFNEQFF

size: -
V: TRBV4-1
J: TRBJ1-5
D: -
CDR3: CASSQAVGRRGNQPQHF

size: -
V: TRBV6-1
J: TRBJ1-4
D: -
CDR3: CASSEATGATNEKLFF

size: once
V: TRBV6-5
J: TRBJ1-5
D: -
CDR3: CASSYRGPYQPQHF

size: -
V: TRBV12-5
J: TRBJ1-5
D: -
CDR3: CASGRIDLSNQPQHF

size: -
V: TRBV6-5
J: TRBJ1-3
D: -
CDR3: CASRGSFPSGNTIYF

size: -
V: TRBV19
J: TRBJ2-2
D: -
CDR3: CASRLTGFRVTGELFF

size: -
V: TRBV5-1
J: TRBJ2-7
D: -
CDR3: CASSSLAGAGEQYF

size: -
V: TRBV2
J: TRBJ1-1
D: -
CDR3: CATTGGGDMNEAFF

size: -
V: TRBV23-1
J: TRBJ1-6
D: -
CDR3: CASSQSRGPLSSYNSPLHF

size: -
V: TRBV9
J: TRBJ2-5
D: TRBD1
CDR3: CASSVSAGGQETQYF

size: -
V: TRBV10-1
J: TRBJ2-1
D: TRBD2
CDR3: CASSRTSGTNEQFF

size: once
V: TRBV2
J: TRBJ1-2
D: -
CDR3: CASSGSEGVNYGYTF

size: -
V: TRBV10-3
J: TRBJ1-2
D: TRBD1
CDR3: CAISGLSGGGYTF

size: -
V: TRBV27
J: TRBJ1-6
D: TRBD1
CDR3: CASRQGATNNSPLHF

size: -
V: TRBV6-5
J: TRBJ1-5
D: -
CDR3: CASGRAQPQHF

size: -
V: TRBV7-9
J: TRBJ1-4
D: -
CDR3: CASSLMADKSEKLFF

size: -
V: TRBV5-4
J: TRBJ2-5
D: -
CDR3: CASSLGQVQETQYF

size: once
V: TRBV30
J: TRBJ1-6
D: -
CDR3: CAWTLWGGDSPLHF

size: -
V: TRBV3-1/TRBV3-2
J: TRBJ2-2
D: TRBD2
CDR3: CASSQVRGAGELFF

size: -
V: TRBV28
J: TRBJ2-3
D: TRBD2
CDR3: CASNPGLVPDTQYF

size: -
V: TRBV18
J: TRBJ2-7
D: TRBD2
CDR3: CASSPLSGGISYEQYF

size: -
V: TRBV6-5
J: TRBJ1-6
D: -
CDR3: CASSLTGWNSPLHF

size: -
V: TRBV4-1
J: TRBJ1-1
D: -
CDR3: CASSRRGNTRNTEAFF

size: once
V: TRBV7-9
J: TRBJ2-1
D: -
CDR3: CASSLAPPGGSITYNEQFF

size: few
V: TRBV3-1/TRBV3-2
J: TRBJ2-5
D: TRBD1
CDR3: CASSHITGGFGETQYF

size: -
V: TRBV19
J: TRBJ2-1
D: TRBD2
CDR3: CASSTWTSETYNEQFF

size: -
V: TRBV24-1
J: TRBJ2-1
D: -
CDR3: CATSQGFGDEQFF

size: -
V: TRBV30
J: TRBJ1-6
D: -
CDR3: CAWSTGQSNSPLHF

size: -
V: TRBV10-3
J: TRBJ1-5
D: TRBD1
CDR3: CAISSEQGQTNQPQHF

size: few
V: TRBV5-1
J: TRBJ1-2
D: -
CDR3: CASSFGLDYGYTF